This T cell receptor (beta chain) was observed in a study of blood T cell repertoires in COVID-19. Study-level background: Some COVID-19 samples were acute and others convalescent; all came from the United States, Italy and Spain.

Original analysis: Estimated nucleated cell counts came from reference gene primer amplification. TCRdb's table, derived via immunoSEQ multiplex PCR, lists solely in-frame clones and lacks some. D and trimming come from the DNA, and the V and J calls and clone size come from that table. The top ten clones hold about 5% of a sample with 45,000 to 55,000 clones, approximately 82% of them seen once. The specimen was peripheral blood. The sequence was collected from a human donor in a cohort sampled during active COVID-19.

In DNA form, the CDR3 reads TGTGCCATCAGTGAGTCGACTTCCTACGAGCAGTACTTC. The encoded protein is CAISESTSYEQYF. This chain connects TRBV10-3 to TRBJ2-7; no firm D call. This CDR3 spans 13 amino acids. Trimming pared 0 bases from V and 1 base from J, leaving 4 bases between. Germline lookup yields CDR1 ENHRY and CDR2 SYGVKD.